A single sample is the source of the 4 T cell receptor beta chains below, sequenced in a study of shared T cell receptors in the human thymus. Method: immunoSEQ multiplex PCR; TCRdb's copy keeps in-frame clones and lacks some. Found here are some 720,000 clones, roughly 90% of them singletons; the top ten hold around 0.0099%. These data were also filed under a second study, of human thymus T cells.

Source material: thymocytes. The receptors stem from a boy younger than two with a congenital heart defect.

V and J are TRBV12-5 and TRBJ2-1; D ambiguous. The length of the CDR3 is 12 residues. The V and J ends lost 6 bases and 7 bases respectively, with 10 bases between them. CDR1 LGHNT and CDR2 FRNRAP come from the germline V gene. Here the CDR3 DNA reads TGTGCTAGTGGACCCACGCGTAATGAGCAGTTCTTC. Translated, it gives CASGPTRNEQFF.

The chain is built from TRBV5-1 and TRBJ2-5; 7 bases map to TRBD1. CDR1 and CDR2 from the germline V gene are SGHRS and YFSETQ. Unmatched junction bases numbered 4, after V lost 4 bases and J lost 4 bases. The CDR3 totals 13 residues. The CDR3 is CASSRDSRETQYF. The CDR3 DNA reads as TGCGCCAGCAGCCGGGACAGCCGAGAGACCCAGTACTTC.

V gene TRBV2 combines with J gene TRBJ2-1; TRBD2 agrees at 8 bases. CDR3 length: 14 residues. CDR1 is SNHLY and CDR2 is FYNNEI in the germline V gene. In DNA form, the CDR3 reads TGTGTTACGCTTCGGCGGGAGGTATACAATGAGCAGTTCTTC. This codes for CVTLRREVYNEQFF.

The chain carries TRBV25-1 and TRBJ2-1; 14 bases match TRBD2. Germline values: CDR1 MGHDK, CDR2 SYGVNS. This CDR3 region has 17 residues. The V and J ends lost 3 bases and 7 bases, in that order; junction bases with no gene match: 8. In nucleotides, the CDR3 is TGTGCCAGCAGTGACGGGACTAGCGGGAGTAGGCCAAATGAGCAGTTCTTC. Residues: CASSDGTSGSRPNEQFF.